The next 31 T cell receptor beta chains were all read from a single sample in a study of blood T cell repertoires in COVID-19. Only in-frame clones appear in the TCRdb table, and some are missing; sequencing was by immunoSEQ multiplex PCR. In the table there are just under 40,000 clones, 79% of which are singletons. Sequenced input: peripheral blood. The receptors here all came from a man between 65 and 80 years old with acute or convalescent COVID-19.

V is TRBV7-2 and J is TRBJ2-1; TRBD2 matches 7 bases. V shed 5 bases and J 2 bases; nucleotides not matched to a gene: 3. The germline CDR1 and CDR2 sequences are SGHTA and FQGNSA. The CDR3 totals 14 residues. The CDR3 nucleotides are TGTGCCAGCAGCGGCGGGAGTGCCTACAATGAGCAGTTCTTC. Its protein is CASSGGSAYNEQFF.

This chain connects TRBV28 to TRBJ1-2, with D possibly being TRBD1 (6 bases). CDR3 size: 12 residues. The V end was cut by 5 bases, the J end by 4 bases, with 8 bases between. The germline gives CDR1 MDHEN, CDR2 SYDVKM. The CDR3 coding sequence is TGTGCCAGCAGTCGACAGGTCTATGGCTACACCTTC. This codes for CASSRQVYGYTF.

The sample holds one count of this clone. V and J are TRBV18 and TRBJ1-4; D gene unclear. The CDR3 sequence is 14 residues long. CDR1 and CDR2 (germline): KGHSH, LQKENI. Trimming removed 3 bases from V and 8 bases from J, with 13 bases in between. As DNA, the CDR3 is TGTGCCAGCTCACCCGGCGGGAGAGACGAAAAACTGTTTTTT. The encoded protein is CASSPGGRDEKLFF.

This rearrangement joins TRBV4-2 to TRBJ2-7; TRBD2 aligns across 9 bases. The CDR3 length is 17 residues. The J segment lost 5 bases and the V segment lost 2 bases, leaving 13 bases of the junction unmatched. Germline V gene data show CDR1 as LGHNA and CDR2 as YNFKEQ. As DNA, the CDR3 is TGTGCCAGCAGCCAACATGCCGGGACTAGCATTGGGAACGAGCAGTACTTC. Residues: CASSQHAGTSIGNEQYF.

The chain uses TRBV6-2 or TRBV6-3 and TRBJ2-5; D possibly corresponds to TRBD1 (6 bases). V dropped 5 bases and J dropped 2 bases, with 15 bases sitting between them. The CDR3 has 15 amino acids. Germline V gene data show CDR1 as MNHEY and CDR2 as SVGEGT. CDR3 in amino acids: CASSRPGGGQETQYF. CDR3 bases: TGTGCCAGCAGTCGACCTGGGGGCGGGCAAGAGACCCAGTACTTC.

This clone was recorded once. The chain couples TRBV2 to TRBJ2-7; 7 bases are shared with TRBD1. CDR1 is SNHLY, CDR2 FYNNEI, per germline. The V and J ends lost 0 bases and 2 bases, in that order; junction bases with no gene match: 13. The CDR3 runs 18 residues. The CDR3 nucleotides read TGTGCCAGCAGTGAAGCGGATCTCGTGACAGGGAACCCCTACGAGCAGTACTTC. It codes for CASSEADLVTGNPYEQYF.

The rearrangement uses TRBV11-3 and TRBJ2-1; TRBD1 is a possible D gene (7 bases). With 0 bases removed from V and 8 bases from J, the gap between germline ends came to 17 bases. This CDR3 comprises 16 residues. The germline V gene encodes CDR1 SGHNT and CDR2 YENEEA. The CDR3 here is CASSLEGRGALDEQFF. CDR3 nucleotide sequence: TGTGCCAGCAGCTTAGAGGGCAGGGGGGCCCTGGATGAGCAGTTCTTC.

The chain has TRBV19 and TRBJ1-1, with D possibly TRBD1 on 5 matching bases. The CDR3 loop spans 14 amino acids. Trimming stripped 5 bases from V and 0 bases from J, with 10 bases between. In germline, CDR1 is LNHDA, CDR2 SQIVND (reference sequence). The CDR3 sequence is CASSPTGLNTEAFF. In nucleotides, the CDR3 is TGTGCCAGTAGTCCCACAGGACTGAACACTGAAGCTTTCTTT.

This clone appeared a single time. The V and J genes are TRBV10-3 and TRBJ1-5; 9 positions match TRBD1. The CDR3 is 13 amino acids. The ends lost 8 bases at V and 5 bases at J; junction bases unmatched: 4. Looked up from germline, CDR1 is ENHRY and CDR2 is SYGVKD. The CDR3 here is CAIGQGLDQPQHF. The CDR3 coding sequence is TGTGCCATCGGACAGGGGTTGGATCAGCCCCAGCATTTT.

The CDR3 region is CASSAGLDYGYTF. CDR3 nucleotides: TGTGCCAGCAGCGCGGGTTTGGACTATGGCTACACCTTC. The J gene is TRBJ1-2, the V gene TRBV9; the D is unclear. The CDR3 loop spans 13 amino acids. Germline V gene data show CDR1 as SGDLS and CDR2 as YYNGEE. The V gene lost 3 bases and the J gene lost 3 bases, with 9 bases spanning the gap.

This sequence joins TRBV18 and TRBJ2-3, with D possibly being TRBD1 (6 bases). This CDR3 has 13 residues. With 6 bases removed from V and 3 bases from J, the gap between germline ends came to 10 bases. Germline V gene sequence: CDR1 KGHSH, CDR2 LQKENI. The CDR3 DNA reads TGTGCCAGCTCCCTGGGGGCTACAGATACGCAGTATTTT. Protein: CASSLGATDTQYF.

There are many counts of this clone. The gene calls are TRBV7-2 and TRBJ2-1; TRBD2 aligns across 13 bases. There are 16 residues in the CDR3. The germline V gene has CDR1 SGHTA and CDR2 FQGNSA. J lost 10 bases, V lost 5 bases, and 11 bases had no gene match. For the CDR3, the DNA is TGTGCCAGCAGCGTACTAGCGGGAGGGCCCATGGGGGAGCAGTTCTTC. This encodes CASSVLAGGPMGEQFF. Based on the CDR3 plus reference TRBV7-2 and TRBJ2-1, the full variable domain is GAGVSQSPSNKVTEKGKDVELRCDPISGHTALYWYRQSLGQGLEFLIYFQGNSAPDKSGLPSDRFSAERTGGSVSTLTIQRTQQEDSAVYLCASSVLAGGPMGEQFFGPGTRLTVL.

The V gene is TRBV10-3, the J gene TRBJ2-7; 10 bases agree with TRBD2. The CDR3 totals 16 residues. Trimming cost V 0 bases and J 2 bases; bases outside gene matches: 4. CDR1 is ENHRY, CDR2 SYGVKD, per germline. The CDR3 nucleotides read TGTGCCATCAGTGAGTCGTGGACTAGCGGAGCCTACGAGCAGTACTTC. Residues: CAISESWTSGAYEQYF.

DNA for the CDR3: TGCGCCAGCAGCCCTTTGGGGGGGGAATCCTCCTACAATGAGCAGTTCTTC. It codes for CASSPLGGESSYNEQFF. The gene calls are TRBV4-1 and TRBJ2-1, with 7 bases matching TRBD2. V shed 4 bases and J 0 bases; nucleotides not matched to a gene: 9. Per germline, CDR1 MGHRA and CDR2 YSYEKL. The CDR3 consists of 17 residues.

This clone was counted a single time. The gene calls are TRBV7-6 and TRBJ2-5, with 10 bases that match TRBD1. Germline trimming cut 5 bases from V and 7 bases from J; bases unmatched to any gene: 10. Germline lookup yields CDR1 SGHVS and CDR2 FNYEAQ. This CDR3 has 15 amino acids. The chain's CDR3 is CASSPGQGGPGTQYF. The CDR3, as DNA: TGTGCCAGCAGCCCCGGACAGGGGGGACCTGGGACCCAGTACTTC. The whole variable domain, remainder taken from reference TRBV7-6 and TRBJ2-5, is GAGVSQSPRYKVTKRGQDVALRCDPISGHVSLYWYRQALGQGPEFLTYFNYEAQQDKSGLPNDRFSAERPEGSISTLTIQRTEQRDSAMYRCASSPGQGGPGTQYFGPGTRLLVL.

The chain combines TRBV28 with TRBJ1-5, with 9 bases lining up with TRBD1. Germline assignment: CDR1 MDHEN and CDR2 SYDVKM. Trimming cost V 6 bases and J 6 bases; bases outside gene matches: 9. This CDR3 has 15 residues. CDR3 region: CASSYGQGRGQPQHF. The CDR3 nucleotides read TGTGCCAGCAGCTACGGACAGGGGCGAGGTCAGCCCCAGCATTTT. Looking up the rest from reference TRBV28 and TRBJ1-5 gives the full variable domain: DVKVTQSSRYLVKRTGEKVFLECVQDMDHENMFWYRQDPGLGLRLIYFSYDVKMKEKGDIPEGYSVSREKKERFSLILESASTNQTSMYLCASSYGQGRGQPQHFGDGTRLSIL.

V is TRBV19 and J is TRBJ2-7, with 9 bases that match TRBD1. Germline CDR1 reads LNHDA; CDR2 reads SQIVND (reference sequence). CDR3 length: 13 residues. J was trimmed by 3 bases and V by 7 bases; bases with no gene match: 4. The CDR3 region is CASKGQGSYEQYF. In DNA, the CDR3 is TGTGCCAGTAAGGGACAGGGAAGCTACGAGCAGTACTTC.

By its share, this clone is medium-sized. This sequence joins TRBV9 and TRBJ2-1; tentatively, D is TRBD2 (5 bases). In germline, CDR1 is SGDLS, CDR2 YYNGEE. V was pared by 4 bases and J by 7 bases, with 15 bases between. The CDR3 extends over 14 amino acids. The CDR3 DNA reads TGTGCCAGCAGCCCCTCGGGGTTTACTAATGAGCAGTTCTTC. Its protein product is CASSPSGFTNEQFF.

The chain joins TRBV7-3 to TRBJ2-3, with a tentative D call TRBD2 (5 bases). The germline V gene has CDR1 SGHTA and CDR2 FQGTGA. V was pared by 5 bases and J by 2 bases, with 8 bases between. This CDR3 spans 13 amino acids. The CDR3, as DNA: TGTGCCAGCAGCGTAGGACTCACAGATACGCAGTATTTT. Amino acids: CASSVGLTDTQYF.

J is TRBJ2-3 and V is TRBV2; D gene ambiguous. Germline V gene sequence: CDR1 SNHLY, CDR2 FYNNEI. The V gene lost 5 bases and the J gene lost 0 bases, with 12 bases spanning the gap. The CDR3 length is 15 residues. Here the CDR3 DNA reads TGTGCCAGCAGTCGTCTGGCGGCGAGCACAGATACGCAGTATTTT. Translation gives CASSRLAASTDTQYF.

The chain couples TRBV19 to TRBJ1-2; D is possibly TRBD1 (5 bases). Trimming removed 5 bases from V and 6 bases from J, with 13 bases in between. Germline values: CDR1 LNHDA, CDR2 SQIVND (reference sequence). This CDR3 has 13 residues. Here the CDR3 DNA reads TGTGCCAGTAGTGAACGGGGGATGCATGGCTACACCTTC. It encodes CASSERGMHGYTF. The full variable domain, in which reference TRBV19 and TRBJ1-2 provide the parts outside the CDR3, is DGGITQSPKYLFRKEGQNVTLSCEQNLNHDAMYWYRQDPGQGLRLIYYSQIVNDFQKGDIAEGYSVSREKKESFPLTVTSAQKNPTAFYLCASSERGMHGYTFGSGTRLTVV.

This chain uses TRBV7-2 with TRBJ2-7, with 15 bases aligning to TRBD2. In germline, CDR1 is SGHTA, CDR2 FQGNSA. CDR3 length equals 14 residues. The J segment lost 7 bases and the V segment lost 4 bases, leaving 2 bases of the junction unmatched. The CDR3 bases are TGTGCCAGCAGCTGGACTAGCGGGAGGGAAGAGCAGTACTTC. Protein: CASSWTSGREEQYF.

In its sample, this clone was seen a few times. The CDR3 DNA follows: TGTGCCAGCAGAACTAGCGGGAGGGCCCAAGAGACCCAGTACTTC. It translates to CASRTSGRAQETQYF. This chain uses TRBV28 with TRBJ2-5, with 13 nucleotides matching TRBD2. Germline lookup yields CDR1 MDHEN and CDR2 SYDVKM. This CDR3 is 15 amino acids long. The J segment lost 1 base and the V segment lost 6 bases, leaving 2 bases of the junction unmatched.

CDR3 residues: CASSLGASDEQFF. The DNA of the CDR3 is TGTGCCAGCAGTTTGGGAGCTAGCGATGAGCAGTTCTTC. The chain joins TRBV12-3 or TRBV12-4 to TRBJ2-1; a weak D match, TRBD2 (6 bases). V was cut by 3 bases and J by 8 bases, with 11 bases left in between. The CDR3 spans 13 residues.

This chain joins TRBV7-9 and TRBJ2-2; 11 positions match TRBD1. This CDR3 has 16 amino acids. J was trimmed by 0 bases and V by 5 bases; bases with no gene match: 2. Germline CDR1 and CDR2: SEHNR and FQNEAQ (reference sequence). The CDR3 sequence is CASSKGQGANTGELFF. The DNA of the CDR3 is TGTGCCAGCAGCAAGGGACAGGGGGCGAACACCGGGGAGCTGTTTTTT.

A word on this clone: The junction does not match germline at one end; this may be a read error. CDR3 nucleotide sequence: TGTGCCAGCAGTGCCAGGGCCAAGCCCATCTTC. Its translation is CASSARAKPIF. The rearrangement joins TRBV2 to TRBJ2-7; D possibly corresponds to TRBD1 (5 bases). CDR3 length equals 11 residues. Germline values: CDR1 SNHLY, CDR2 FYNNEI.

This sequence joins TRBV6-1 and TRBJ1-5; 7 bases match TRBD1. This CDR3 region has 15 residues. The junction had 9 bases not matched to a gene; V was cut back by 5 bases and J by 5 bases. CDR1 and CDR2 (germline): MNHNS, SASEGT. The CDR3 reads CASSSPGTADQPQHF. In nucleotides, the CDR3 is TGTGCCAGCAGTTCACCCGGGACAGCGGATCAGCCCCAGCATTTT.

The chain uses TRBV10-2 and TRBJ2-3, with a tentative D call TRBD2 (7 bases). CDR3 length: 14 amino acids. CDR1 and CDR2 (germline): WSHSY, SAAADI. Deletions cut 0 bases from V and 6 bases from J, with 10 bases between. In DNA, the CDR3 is TGCGCCAGCAGTGAGTCGGGGGGGGCGGATACGCAGTATTTT. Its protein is CASSESGGADTQYF.

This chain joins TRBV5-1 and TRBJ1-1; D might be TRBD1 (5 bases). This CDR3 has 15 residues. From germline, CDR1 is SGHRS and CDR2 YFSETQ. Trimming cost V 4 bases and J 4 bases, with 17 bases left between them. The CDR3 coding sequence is TGCGCCAGCAGCATTGGGGCAAGGGGAAGCACTGAAGCTTTCTTT. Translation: CASSIGARGSTEAFF.

The CDR3 region has the DNA TGTGCCAGTAGAGGGACTAGCGGGGGGTCGGGCTCCTACGAGCAGTACTTC. Translation gives CASRGTSGGSGSYEQYF. V and J are TRBV19 and TRBJ2-7; 15 bases match TRBD2. V gave up 6 bases and J gave up 0 bases; unmatched junction bases: 6. Per germline, CDR1 LNHDA and CDR2 SQIVND (reference sequence). The CDR3 has 17 residues. Using reference TRBV19 and TRBJ2-7 for the parts outside the CDR3, the full variable domain is DGGITQSPKYLFRKEGQNVTLSCEQNLNHDAMYWYRQDPGQGLRLIYYSQIVNDFQKGDIAEGYSVSREKKESFPLTVTSAQKNPTAFYLCASRGTSGGSGSYEQYFGPGTRLTVT.

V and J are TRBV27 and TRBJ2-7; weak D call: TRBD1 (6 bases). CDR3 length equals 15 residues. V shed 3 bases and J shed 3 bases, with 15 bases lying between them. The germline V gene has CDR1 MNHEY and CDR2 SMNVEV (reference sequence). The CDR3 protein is CASSFKFDRSYEQYF. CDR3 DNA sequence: TGTGCCAGCAGTTTCAAATTCGACAGGAGCTACGAGCAGTACTTC.